This paragraph reports one T cell receptor (beta chain). The target antigen is unknown. Germline lookup yields CDR1 SNHLY and CDR2 FYNNEI. The CDR3 sequence is 17 residues long. V was pared by 4 bases and J by 0 bases, with 13 bases between. This record belongs to a study of OX40 agonist ivuxolimab in advanced cancers. Study-level background: Aged roughly 23 to 90 with a mean of 60 years, they were 82.7% male. Allowance was made for prior anti-PD-1, anti-PD-L1 or anti-CTLA-4 therapy, and 40% had some. Broader study findings: Among the lowest levels of clonal expansion were found in partial responders at 0.1-3.0 mg/kg. The expanded peripheral T cells' antigen specificity was not determined.

Measured with immunoSEQ multiplex PCR; TCRdb has only the in-frame clones, and not every one. The sample has some 27,000 clones, about nine tenths seen once; the top ten hold roughly 24%. The rearrangement links TRBV2 to TRBJ1-6; no definite D call. The sequence was obtained from an adult with an advanced solid tumor such as melanoma, head and neck, liver or kidney cancer. The material sequenced was CD4+ or CD8+ T cells sorted from blood, taken in a trial of the OX40 agonist ivuxolimab. The CDR3: CASSGPAGSSYNSPLHF. The CDR3 DNA reads as TGTGCCAGCAGTGGCCCCGCCGGCAGCTCCTATAATTCACCCCTCCACTTT.